This T cell receptor (beta chain) was profiled in a study of blood T cell repertoires in COVID-19. About the research overall: There were acute and convalescent COVID-19 samples, and they came from the United States, Italy and Spain. PBMCs, B-cell-depleted T cells, or T cells provided the cDNA or gDNA that made up the material.

This CDR3 comprises 17 residues. V was shortened by 4 bases and J by 2 bases, with 20 bases between the two germline ends. CDR1 and CDR2 from the germline V gene are SNHLY and FYNNEI. Authors' data handling: Using reference gene primer amplification, nucleated cell counts were estimated. Clones were sequenced by immunoSEQ multiplex PCR, and TCRdb holds only the in-frame ones, with some missing. D and trimming come from the DNA, and the V and J calls and clone size come from that table. The sample consists of 95,000 to 150,000 clones, over 65% of them appearing once. This clonotype originated in an older woman with acute or convalescent COVID-19. This chain joins TRBV2 and TRBJ1-1; no clear D gene. Sequenced: peripheral blood. CDR3 bases: TGTGCCAGCAGTGGCCCTCCGACGGATAGCCCCAACACTGAAGCTTTCTTT. Protein sequence: CASSGPPTDSPNTEAFF.